Reported below is one T cell receptor (beta chain). This specimen comes from a study of blood T cell repertoires in COVID-19. Study summary: The study drew acute and convalescent COVID-19 samples from the United States, Italy and Spain.

Measured with immunoSEQ multiplex PCR; TCRdb has only the in-frame clones, and not every one. In the table there are a few hundred thousand clones, roughly 91% of which are singletons. The V gene end was trimmed by 10 bases and the J gene end by 6 bases; junction bases not matched to a gene: 10. Germline V CDR1 and CDR2: SNHLY, FYNNEI. This CDR3 has 13 amino acids. For recovered donors of Cohort 3, there were two negative PCRs, clearance, or symptom resolution. The sequencing sample was made of PBMCs or T cells enriched from blood (not recorded which). The J gene is TRBJ1-1, the V gene TRBV2, with 8 bases matching TRBD1. This TCR came from a woman in her thirties who had recovered from COVID-19. The CDR3 region has the DNA TGTGCCACTACAGGACAGGGCACTTCTGAAGCTTTCTTT. Its translation: CATTGQGTSEAFF. The whole variable domain, remainder taken from reference TRBV2 and TRBJ1-1, is EPEVTQTPSHQVTQMGQEVILRCVPISNHLYFYWYRQILGQKVEFLVSFYNNEISEKSEIFDDQFSVERPDGSNFTLKIRSTKLEDSAMYFCATTGQGTSEAFFGQGTRLTVV.